This T cell receptor (beta chain) was obtained from a study of post-analysis software for immune sequencing data. Study-level points and caveats: Higher frequency in patients than in controls was seen for a handful of TRBV segments, with TRBV5-6, TRBV5-1 and TRBV20-1 among them. Diversity measured as normalized Chao1 was significantly lower in multiple sclerosis patients than in controls.

Unique molecular identifiers featured in each of the TCR beta cDNA libraries. From the PCR reads, TCRdb called clonotypes with MiXCR, one entry per CDR3 protein. The sample yields a few hundred thousand distinct CDR3 sequences, 30% to 45% seen once. A note on this clonotype: Its matching antigen is unknown.

The CDR3 has 13 residues. Deletions cut 2 bases from V and 7 bases from J, with 9 bases between. CDR1 is LGHNA and CDR2 is YNFKEQ in the germline V gene. This clonotype was sampled from a girl aged 10-17 years with multiple sclerosis. Sequencing input: blood. This chain joins TRBV4-2 and TRBJ2-1; D is ambiguous. The CDR3 here is CASSQLSVNEQFF. The CDR3 bases are TGTGCCAGCAGCCAACTTTCCGTTAATGAGCAGTTCTTC.